The present TCR beta chain was sequenced within a study of cytomegalovirus exposure and HLA in healthy donors. PCR involved 60 Vbeta and 13 Jbeta primers. TCRdb's table, derived via immunoSEQ multiplex PCR, lists solely in-frame clones and lacks some. Of 200,000 to 250,000 clones in the sample, under 90% are singletons; the top ten hold about 1.2%. Per germline, CDR1 SEHNR and CDR2 FQNEAQ (reference sequence). The V and J ends lost 5 bases and 7 bases, in that order; junction bases with no gene match: 6. The CDR3 contains 14 residues. The receptor was derived from a human donor in good health. The source material was PBMCs. The chain couples TRBV7-9 to TRBJ1-5; TRBD1 matches 9 bases. CDR3 sequence: CASSLDRGGQPQHF. The CDR3 coding sequence is TGTGCCAGCAGCCTAGACAGGGGGGGACAGCCCCAGCATTTT.